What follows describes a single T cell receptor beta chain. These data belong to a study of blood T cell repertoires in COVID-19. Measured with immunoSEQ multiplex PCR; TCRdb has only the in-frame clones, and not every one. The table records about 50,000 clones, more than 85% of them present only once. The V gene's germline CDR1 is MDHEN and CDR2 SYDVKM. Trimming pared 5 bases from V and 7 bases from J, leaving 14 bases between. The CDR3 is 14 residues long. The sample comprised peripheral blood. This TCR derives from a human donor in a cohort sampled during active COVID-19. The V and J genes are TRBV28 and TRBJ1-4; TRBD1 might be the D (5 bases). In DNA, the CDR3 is TGTGCCAGCAGTCGGGCGGGGGGAAGTGAAAAACTGTTTTTT. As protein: CASSRAGGSEKLFF.